This section outlines one T cell receptor beta chain sequence together with its context. These data belong to a study of T cells expressing NK-cell markers. Germline V lookup: CDR1 MGHRA, CDR2 YSYEKL. The CDR3 has 16 amino acids. TCRdb reprocessed the 5' RACE reads and keeps a single row for each CDR3 protein, giving no DNA. The sample includes about 150,000 distinct CDR3 sequences. The TCR was taken from a woman aged 45 to 65 in good health. The source material was blood T cells: a sorted CD56 or NKG2C T cell subset, CD4+ or CD8+ T cells, or bulk PBMC T cells (not recorded which). This rearrangement joins TRBV4-1 to TRBJ1-1. CDR3 protein: CASSQVSGLPDTEAFF.